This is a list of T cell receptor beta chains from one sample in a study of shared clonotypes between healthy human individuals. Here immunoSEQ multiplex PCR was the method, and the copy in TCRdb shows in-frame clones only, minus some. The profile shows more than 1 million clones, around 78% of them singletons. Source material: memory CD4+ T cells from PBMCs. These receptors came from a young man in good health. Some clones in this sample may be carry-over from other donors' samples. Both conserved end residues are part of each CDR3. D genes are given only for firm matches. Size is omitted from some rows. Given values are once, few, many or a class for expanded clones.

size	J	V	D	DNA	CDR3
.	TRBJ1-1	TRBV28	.	TGTGCCAGCAGGACCCCCACAGGACCTGGAGCTTTCTTT	CASRTPTGPGAFF
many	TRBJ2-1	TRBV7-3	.	TGTGCCAGCAGCTTATCACCGAGGAGCGGAGAAAATGAGCAGTTCTTC	CASSLSPRSGENEQFF
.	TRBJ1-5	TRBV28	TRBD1	TGTGCCAGCACCCAGGGGGAGTGGGGTCAGCCCCAGCATTTT	CASTQGEWGQPQHF
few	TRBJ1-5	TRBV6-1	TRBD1	TGTGCCAGCAGTCTTACAGGGGGCAATCAGCCCCAGCATTTT	CASSLTGGNQPQHF
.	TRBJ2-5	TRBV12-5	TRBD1	TGTGCTAGTGGTTATTCAGGGACAGCCCTGAGAGCCCAAGAGACCCAGTACTTC	CASGYSGTALRAQETQYF
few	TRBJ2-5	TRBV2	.	TGTGCCAGCAGTGAACTTCGAGAGACCCAGTACTTC	CASSELRETQYF
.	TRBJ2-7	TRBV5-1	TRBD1	TGCGCCAGCAGCACAGGACAGGGGGATAACTACGAGCAGTACTTC	CASSTGQGDNYEQYF
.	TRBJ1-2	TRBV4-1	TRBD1	TGCGCCAGCAGCCAACCAGGGAAGGGGGCCGGCTACACCTTC	CASSQPGKGAGYTF
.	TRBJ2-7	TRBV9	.	TGTGCCAGCAGCGTAGGAAGGCTGGGGCCGAAGGGCGAGCAGTACTTC	CASSVGRLGPKGEQYF
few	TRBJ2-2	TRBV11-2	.	TGTGCCAGCCGAAGGGGACGAGCAACACTGGGGACCGGGGAGCTGTTTTTT	CASRRGRATLGTGELFF
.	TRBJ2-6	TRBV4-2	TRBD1	TGTGCCAGCAGCCCGGACAGGTCTGGGGCCAACGTCCTGACTTTC	CASSPDRSGANVLTF
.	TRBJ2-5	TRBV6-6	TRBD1	TGTGCCAGCAGTTACTCGTCCAGGGGGAAGAGGGAGACCCAGTACTTC	CASSYSSRGKRETQYF
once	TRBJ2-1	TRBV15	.	TGTGCCACCAGCAGAGACCCGACTTTCGAGCAGTTCTTC	CATSRDPTFEQFF
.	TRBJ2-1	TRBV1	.	TGCACCAGCAGCCAAGAAATTTCGGACAGGGTCTACAATGAGCAGTTCTTC	CTSSQEISDRVYNEQFF
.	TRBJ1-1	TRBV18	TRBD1	TGTGCCAGCTCACGGGAAAGGCTAGGACAGGGTAACACTGAAGCTTTCTTT	CASSRERLGQGNTEAFF
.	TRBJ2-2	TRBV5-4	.	TGTGCCAGCAGCTTGGCCGCGGCTAGGACCGGGGAGCTGTTTTTT	CASSLAAARTGELFF
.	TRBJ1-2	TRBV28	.	TGTGCCAGTATGGCGGGACTAAGAGCTTACGGCTACACCTTC	CASMAGLRAYGYTF
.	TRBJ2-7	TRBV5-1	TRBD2	TGCGCCAGCAGCTCTACTAGCGGGAGTGTAAACGAGCAGTACTTC	CASSSTSGSVNEQYF
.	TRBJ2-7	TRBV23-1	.	TGCGCCACTGGGGTCACGGGCCACTCCTACGAGCAGTACTTC	CATGVTGHSYEQYF
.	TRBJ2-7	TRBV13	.	TGTGCCAGCAGCTTAAGCGGCCGTCTAGCTCTCGAGCAGTACTTC	CASSLSGRLALEQYF
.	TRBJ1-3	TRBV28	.	TGTGCCAGCAGCCCTCTTGAAAACACCATATATTTT	CASSPLENTIYF
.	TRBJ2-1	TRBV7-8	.	TGTGCCAGCAGCTCATGGTCGGCTGTCTCCTACAATGAGCAGTTCTTC	CASSSWSAVSYNEQFF
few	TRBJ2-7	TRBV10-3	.	TGTGCCATCAGTGAGCGGGGGTACGAGCAGTACTTC	CAISERGYEQYF
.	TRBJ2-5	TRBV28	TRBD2	TGTGCCAGCAGTTCTCCCGGGGGGGCCGGGGAGACCCAGTACTTC	CASSSPGGAGETQYF
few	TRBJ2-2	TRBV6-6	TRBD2	TGTGCTGGCCGCGGGAGCTCGAACACCGGGGAGCTGTTTTTT	CAGRGSSNTGELFF
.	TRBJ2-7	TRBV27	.	TGTGCCAGCAGTTCACTACAGGGTCGAGACGAGCAGTACTTC	CASSSLQGRDEQYF
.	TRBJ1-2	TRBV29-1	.	TGCAGCGTTGACTCAGGCCTTAGGGATGGCTACACCTTC	CSVDSGLRDGYTF
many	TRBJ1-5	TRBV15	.	TGTGCCACCAGCAGGGACAGTGATCAGCCCCAGCATTTT	CATSRDSDQPQHF
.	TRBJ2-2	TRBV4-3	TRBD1	TGCGCCAGCAGCCCACGGACAGGGGATGGCGGGGAGCTGTTTTTT	CASSPRTGDGGELFF
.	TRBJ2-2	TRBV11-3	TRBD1	TGTGCCAGCAGCGCCAACCCACCGGGACAGGTGGACACCGGGGAGCTGTTTTTT	CASSANPPGQVDTGELFF
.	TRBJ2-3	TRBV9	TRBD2	TGTGCCAGCACACCCAGCGGGGGACACACAGATACGCAGTATTTT	CASTPSGGHTDTQYF
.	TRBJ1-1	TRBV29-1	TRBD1	TGCAGCGTTGAGCCCGGGACAGGGAGGAACACTGAAGCTTTCTTT	CSVEPGTGRNTEAFF
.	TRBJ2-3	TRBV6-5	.	TGTGCCAGCAGGGGTTGGGGCCCCACAGATACGCAGTATTTT	CASRGWGPTDTQYF
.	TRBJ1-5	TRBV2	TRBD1	TGTGCCAGCAGTGGAGGACAGGGTGGACAGCCCCAGCATTTT	CASSGGQGGQPQHF
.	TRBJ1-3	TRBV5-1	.	TGCGCCAGCAGCTTGGTTGCGGCGGGGGGAAACACCATATATTTT	CASSLVAAGGNTIYF
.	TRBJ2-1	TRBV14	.	TGTGCCAGCAGCCAAGCCGTCAGGTCTTCTGAGAAGTTCTTC	CASSQAVRSSEKFF